The present TCR beta chain was sequenced within a study of cytomegalovirus exposure and HLA in healthy donors. Findings and limits, study-wide: Indistinguishability led to the exclusion of some V segments, TRBV6-2 and TRBV6-3 included.

V was shortened by 4 bases and J by 0 bases, with 11 bases between the two germline ends. The CDR3 runs 15 residues. CDR1 and CDR2 (germline): SGHDT, YYEEEE. This clone was counted once. Its matching antigen is unknown. Both 60 Vbeta primers and 13 Jbeta primers went into the PCR. Assay used: immunoSEQ multiplex PCR; TCRdb lists only in-frame clones, some missing. The sample lists around 130,000 clones, about three quarters seen once, with 6.5% to 8% in the top ten. This receptor was obtained from a man between 35 and 55 years old in good health and CMV-seropositive. The chain is built from TRBV5-6 and TRBJ1-5, with unresolved D. Sequencing used PBMCs. This chain's CDR3 is CASSRSLNSNQPQHF. CDR3 sequence (DNA): TGTGCCAGCAGCCGTAGTTTAAATAGCAATCAGCCCCAGCATTTT. Based on the CDR3 plus reference TRBV5-6 and TRBJ1-5, the full variable domain is DAGVTQSPTHLIKTRGQQVTLRCSPKSGHDTVSWYQQALGQGPQFIFQYYEEEERQRGNFPDRFSGHQFPNYSSELNVNALLLGDSALYLCASSRSLNSNQPQHFGDGTRLSIL.